The 18 T cell receptor beta chains listed next were all sequenced from one sample in a study of Graves' ophthalmopathy and Graves' hyperthyroidism. Beta-chain TCR CDR3 regions were amplified from RNA transcripts. An initial RT-PCR round employing HTBI primers preceded a second-round multiplex PCR. TCRdb passed the multiplex PCR reads through MiXCR, listing each CDR3 protein once. The sample lists about 210,000 distinct CDR3 sequences, 25% to 30% seen once, with approximately 8.2% in the top ten. The sample comprised peripheral blood. Receptors were obtained from a man in his fifties with Graves' ophthalmopathy.

The chain links TRBV4-1 to TRBJ2-5; TRBD1 aligns across 7 bases. V was pared by 7 bases and J by 7 bases, with 9 bases of the junction left unmatched. CDR1 is MGHRA, CDR2 YSYEKL, per germline. The CDR3 has 13 residues. CDR3 nucleotide sequence: TGCGCCAGCACCAAATTTCGACAGGGGACCCAGTACTTC. Amino acid sequence: CASTKFRQGTQYF.

This chain connects TRBV5-1 to TRBJ2-7; D is perhaps TRBD2 (7 bases). V gave up 1 base and J gave up 5 bases, with 13 bases separating them. The CDR3 sequence is 14 residues long. Germline CDR1 is SGHRS and CDR2 is YFSETQ. As DNA, the CDR3 is TGCGCCAGCAGCTTGCAGTCGGGGGGCCACGAGCAGTACTTC. Its protein product is CASSLQSGGHEQYF.

This clonotype was recorded many times. This chain uses TRBV27 with TRBJ2-5; the D is unclear. This CDR3 region has 14 residues. Looked up from germline, CDR1 is MNHEY and CDR2 is SMNVEV (reference sequence). V was trimmed by 5 bases and J by 5 bases, leaving 15 bases between them. As DNA, the CDR3 is TGTGCCAGCAGTCCCCAGGCCGGGTCCGAGACCCAGTACTTC. Its translation: CASSPQAGSETQYF.

Many counts were recorded for this clonotype. J is TRBJ2-7 and V is TRBV12-3 or TRBV12-4; 11 nucleotides line up with TRBD2. V lost 7 bases, J lost 3 bases, and 11 bases stayed unmatched. The CDR3 runs to 16 residues. The CDR3 sequence is CASTDGHGTSGYEQYF. The CDR3 DNA sequence: TGTGCCAGCACCGACGGCCATGGGACTAGCGGCTACGAGCAGTACTTC.

The chain links TRBV28 to TRBJ1-3; 7 bases are a match to TRBD1. Germline loops: CDR1 MDHEN, CDR2 SYDVKM. The V gene end was trimmed by 6 bases and the J gene end by 2 bases; junction bases not matched to a gene: 10. The CDR3 is 16 residues long. As DNA, the CDR3 is TGTGCCAGCAGCCAAGAAGACGACAGGGCTGGAAACACCATATATTTT. Amino acids: CASSQEDDRAGNTIYF.

This clonotype was observed once. The V and J genes are TRBV6-5 and TRBJ1-2, with D possibly being TRBD1 (5 bases). V gave up 0 bases and J gave up 2 bases, with 10 bases separating them. Per the germline V gene, CDR1 is MNHEY and CDR2 is SVGAGI. The CDR3 is 15 residues long. CDR3 region: CASSYSGGENYGYTF. In DNA form, the CDR3 reads TGTGCCAGCAGTTACTCTGGGGGTGAAAACTATGGCTACACCTTC.

This clonotype was seen repeatedly, ten times or more. The rearrangement links TRBV19 to TRBJ1-1; 10 nucleotides agree with TRBD1. Germline CDR1 LNHDA, CDR2 SQIVND (reference sequence). V shed 6 bases, J shed 3 bases, and the junction held 7 bases outside the gene matches. This CDR3 comprises 15 residues. CDR3 in DNA: TGTGCCAGTAGGAGACAGGGGGCGGGTCACACTGAAGCTTTCTTT. Protein sequence: CASRRQGAGHTEAFF.

The chain is built from TRBV28 and TRBJ1-5; 8 bases align to TRBD1. This CDR3 has 14 residues. The germline V gene encodes CDR1 MDHEN and CDR2 SYDVKM. Trimming cost V 10 bases and J 4 bases; bases outside gene matches: 9. The chain's CDR3 is CATGTGLENQPQHF. The CDR3, as DNA: TGTGCCACTGGGACAGGTCTGGAGAATCAGCCCCAGCATTTT. The variable domain in full, with the rest retrieved from reference TRBV28 and TRBJ1-5, is DVKVTQSSRYLVKRTGEKVFLECVQDMDHENMFWYRQDPGLGLRLIYFSYDVKMKEKGDIPEGYSVSREKKERFSLILESASTNQTSMYLCATGTGLENQPQHFGDGTRLSIL.

The sample holds a few counts of this clonotype. The chain uses TRBV12-3 or TRBV12-4 and TRBJ2-7; D might be TRBD1 or TRBD2, each matching 6 bases. The CDR3 extends over 14 amino acids. V lost 6 bases to trimming and J lost 5 bases, with 17 bases between them. The CDR3 is CASSPQGLRNEQYF. CDR3 sequence (DNA): TGTGCCAGCAGCCCACAGGGACTTCGGAACGAGCAGTACTTC.

This clonotype was counted ten times or more. The rearrangement links TRBV20-1 to TRBJ1-2; no reliable D call. The CDR3 is 17 residues long. Trimming removed 1 base at V and 0 bases at J, with 18 bases between. Germline assignment: CDR1 DFQATT and CDR2 SNEGSKA (reference sequence). The CDR3 protein is CSARGFSIGSANYGYTF. The CDR3, as DNA: TGCAGTGCTAGAGGTTTCTCTATCGGCAGCGCTAACTATGGCTACACCTTC.

The chain couples TRBV12-3 or TRBV12-4 to TRBJ2-7; TRBD1 or TRBD2 may be the D gene (5 bases each). This CDR3 has 13 amino acids. Trimming stripped 6 bases from V and 2 bases from J, with 11 bases between. For the CDR3, the DNA is TGTGCCAGCAGCCCCGGGGCCGCCTACGAGCAGTACTTC. Encoded protein: CASSPGAAYEQYF.

There are many counts of this clonotype. The V and J genes are TRBV9 and TRBJ2-7; tentative D call: TRBD2 (5 bases). Germline CDR1 SGDLS, CDR2 YYNGEE. The CDR3 is made up of 15 amino acids. V shed 0 bases and J shed 1 base, with 11 bases lying between them. The CDR3 loop is CASSVGGLTSYEQYF. The CDR3, as DNA: TGTGCCAGCAGCGTAGGAGGGCTCACGTCCTACGAGCAGTACTTC.

This clonotype has a count of ten or more. The chain recombines TRBV29-1 with TRBJ2-7, with D unclear. The V gene lost 4 bases and the J gene lost 1 base, with 11 bases spanning the gap. The CDR3 sequence is 13 residues long. Germline V lookup: CDR1 SQVTM, CDR2 ANQGSEA. The CDR3 protein is CSVVIRVSYEQYF. The DNA for the CDR3 is TGCAGCGTTGTCATCAGAGTATCCTACGAGCAGTACTTC.

This clonotype was observed a few times. The V gene is TRBV28, the J gene TRBJ2-7; 11 bases are shared with TRBD2. V lost 5 bases, J lost 0 bases, and 12 bases stayed unmatched. CDR3 length: 18 residues. Germline lookup yields CDR1 MDHEN and CDR2 SYDVKM. This CDR3 is CASSLLAGGPAVSYEQYF. DNA for the CDR3: TGTGCCAGCAGTCTTCTAGCGGGAGGCCCTGCCGTCTCCTACGAGCAGTACTTC.

Only one count was recorded for this clonotype. CDR3 bases: TGTGCCAGCAGCAGGGATGCTCGAAGGCATGGCTACACCTTC. It encodes CASSRDARRHGYTF. V and J are TRBV6-1 and TRBJ1-2, with D possibly TRBD1 on 5 matching bases. CDR3 length equals 14 residues. V shed 6 bases and J shed 6 bases, with 17 bases lying between them. Germline V CDR1 and CDR2: MNHNS, SASEGT.

This clonotype was observed at least ten times. This chain's CDR3 is CASEDRGNVNEQFF. Here the CDR3 DNA reads TGTGCCAGCGAGGACAGGGGGAATGTAAATGAGCAGTTCTTC. The chain joins TRBV6-5 to TRBJ2-1, with 10 positions matching TRBD1. The CDR3 loop spans 14 amino acids. Germline V gene sequence: CDR1 MNHEY, CDR2 SVGAGI. V lost 8 bases to trimming and J lost 7 bases; unmatched junction nucleotides: 8.

This clonotype was found many times. An end of the junction does not agree with germline; a read error may underlie this. This chain links TRBV7-2 with TRBJ2-4; D may be TRBD2 (5 bases). Germline CDR1 and CDR2: SGHTA and FQGNSA. CDR3 length: 13 amino acids. The DNA for the CDR3 is TGTGCCGGCAGCCGACATCAACTAGGCATTCAGTACTTC. It encodes CAGSRHQLGIQYF.

This clonotype was recorded at least ten times. The chain links TRBV9 to TRBJ1-3; maybe TRBD1 (5 bases). The CDR3 has 16 residues. The V and J ends lost 4 bases and 0 bases respectively, with 14 bases between them. Germline values: CDR1 SGDLS, CDR2 YYNGEE. CDR3 sequence: CASSPSVGASGNTIYF. DNA of the CDR3: TGTGCCAGCAGCCCCTCGGTAGGGGCCTCTGGAAACACCATATATTTT.